This paragraph covers one TCR beta chain sequence. The antigen is unknown. This specimen comes from a study of cytomegalovirus exposure and HLA in healthy donors. Study-level results: When the data were analyzed later, several of the most significant clusters appeared to be linked to common viral pathogens. Reported results showed that the classifier diagnosed cytomegalovirus status with high specificity and sensitivity.

Trimming shortened V by 5 bases and J by 0 bases, and 13 bases separated the two germline ends. The CDR3 is 15 amino acids. Germline lookup yields CDR1 SEHNR and CDR2 FQNEAQ (reference sequence). PCR involved 60 Vbeta and 13 Jbeta primers. Repertoires were generated with immunoSEQ multiplex PCR, while TCRdb's copy carries only in-frame clones and drops some. The sample lists around 140,000 clones, approximately 8.9% occurring once. The chain carries TRBV7-9 and TRBJ1-1, with TRBD1 as a possible D gene (5 bases). The sample comprised PBMCs. The clonotype comes from a woman aged 40 to 55 in good health and CMV-seropositive. The CDR3 coding sequence is TGTGCCAGCAGCCACAGCAGGGCGCTGAACACTGAAGCTTTCTTT. This gives the protein CASSHSRALNTEAFF.